These T cell receptor beta chains were read from a single sample in a study of Ad26.COV2.S vaccination and SARS-CoV-2 variants. Some clones are missing from TCRdb's copy, which holds only in-frame ones; the method was immunoSEQ multiplex PCR. Seen here are about 410,000 clones, around nine tenths observed once, and the top ten hold under 4%. The sample in question was peripheral blood, obtained in a trial of Ad26.COV2.S vaccine versus placebo. These receptors were taken from a person between 18 and 65 years old who received the Ad26.COV2.S COVID-19 vaccine or a placebo. Both conserved end residues are part of each CDR3. Fields, in order: J gene, V gene, D gene, CDR3 length, clone size, CDR3 DNA, CDR3 protein. A D gene is named only where the DNA matches it firmly. Where a row states a size, it is once, few, many or the class of an expanded clone; other rows omit it.

j_gene: TRBJ2-7
v_gene: TRBV5-4
d_gene: .
len: 11
abundance: .
CDR3nt: TGTGCCAGCAGTTTGTTCGGGGAGCAGTACTTC
CDR3aa: CASSLFGEQYF

j_gene: TRBJ2-3
v_gene: TRBV7-9
d_gene: .
len: 15
abundance: .
CDR3nt: TGTGCCAGCAGCCCTACAGGGCCTAGCACAGATACGCAGTATTTT
CDR3aa: CASSPTGPSTDTQYF

j_gene: TRBJ1-1
v_gene: TRBV5-8
d_gene: .
len: 14
abundance: .
CDR3nt: TGTGCCAGCAGCTTGGCCAGGAGGAACACTGAAGCTTTCTTT
CDR3aa: CASSLARRNTEAFF

j_gene: TRBJ2-7
v_gene: TRBV19
d_gene: .
len: 15
abundance: .
CDR3nt: TGTGCCAGTAGCCAGAGTGGGGCGTTGAGCTACGAGCAGTACTTC
CDR3aa: CASSQSGALSYEQYF

j_gene: TRBJ1-2
v_gene: TRBV2
d_gene: TRBD1
len: 15
abundance: few
CDR3nt: TGTGCCGGGTGGGGACAGGGAGAAATACACTATGGCTACACCTTC
CDR3aa: CAGWGQGEIHYGYTF

j_gene: TRBJ1-4
v_gene: TRBV19
d_gene: .
len: 14
abundance: .
CDR3nt: TGTGCCAGTAGTCACAGGGCAACTAATGAAAAACTGTTTTTT
CDR3aa: CASSHRATNEKLFF

j_gene: TRBJ1-2
v_gene: TRBV19
d_gene: TRBD1
len: 16
abundance: .
CDR3nt: TGTGCCAGTAGTATAAGAGGGGGACAGCGCGATCAGGGCTACACCTTC
CDR3aa: CASSIRGGQRDQGYTF

j_gene: TRBJ2-2
v_gene: TRBV10-2
d_gene: .
len: 15
abundance: .
CDR3nt: TGCGCCAGCAGTGTAGGAGGGGAGGTAGCCGGGGAGCTGTTTTTT
CDR3aa: CASSVGGEVAGELFF

j_gene: TRBJ1-2
v_gene: TRBV7-9
d_gene: TRBD1
len: 13
abundance: .
CDR3nt: TGTGCCAGCAGCCGGGGACAGGGGGACGGCTACACCTTC
CDR3aa: CASSRGQGDGYTF

j_gene: TRBJ1-2
v_gene: TRBV29-1
d_gene: .
len: 14
abundance: .
CDR3nt: TGCAGCGTTGAAAAAGGGACCTCTAACTATGGCTACACCTTC
CDR3aa: CSVEKGTSNYGYTF

j_gene: TRBJ1-1
v_gene: TRBV18
d_gene: .
len: 12
abundance: .
CDR3nt: TGTGCCAACAGGGACTATGACACTGAAGCTTTCTTT
CDR3aa: CANRDYDTEAFF

j_gene: TRBJ2-7
v_gene: TRBV7-8
d_gene: .
len: 14
abundance: .
CDR3nt: TGTGCCAGCAGCTTAGAATATAAACAGTACGAGCAGTACTTC
CDR3aa: CASSLEYKQYEQYF

j_gene: TRBJ1-6
v_gene: TRBV18
d_gene: TRBD1
len: 15
abundance: .
CDR3nt: TGTGCCAGCTCAGTTAGACAGGGGAATAATTCACCCCTCCACTTT
CDR3aa: CASSVRQGNNSPLHF

j_gene: TRBJ1-3
v_gene: TRBV6-5
d_gene: .
len: 14
abundance: .
CDR3nt: TGTGCCAGCACCGGGGGCCTCTCTGGAAACACCATATATTTT
CDR3aa: CASTGGLSGNTIYF

j_gene: TRBJ1-3
v_gene: TRBV5-1
d_gene: .
len: 18
abundance: .
CDR3nt: TGCGCCAGCAGCTTGACCCAACAGGGCGCCTGGGGCGGAAACACCATATATTTT
CDR3aa: CASSLTQQGAWGGNTIYF

j_gene: TRBJ2-7
v_gene: TRBV5-1
d_gene: .
len: 13
abundance: .
CDR3nt: TGCGCCAGCGGTGGGGAAATTGGGGACGGGAGAAGTTTC
CDR3aa: CASGGEIGDGRSF

j_gene: TRBJ2-7
v_gene: TRBV10-3
d_gene: .
len: 13
abundance: .
CDR3nt: TGTGCCATCAGCCGAGTCGAGGGGGACGAGCAGTACTTC
CDR3aa: CAISRVEGDEQYF

j_gene: TRBJ2-2
v_gene: TRBV30
d_gene: .
len: 14
abundance: .
CDR3nt: TGTGCCTGGAGTGAGGGGTGGGGTTCCGGGGAGCTGTTTTTT
CDR3aa: CAWSEGWGSGELFF

j_gene: TRBJ2-3
v_gene: TRBV7-9
d_gene: TRBD1
len: 17
abundance: .
CDR3nt: TGTGCCAGCAGCCTAGGGGGCTGGGACAGACTGCCAGATACGCAGTATTTT
CDR3aa: CASSLGGWDRLPDTQYF

j_gene: TRBJ2-3
v_gene: TRBV25-1
d_gene: TRBD2
len: 16
abundance: .
CDR3nt: TGTGCCAGCAGCGTTTATTCTAGCGGGGTCACAGATACGCAGTATTTT
CDR3aa: CASSVYSSGVTDTQYF

j_gene: TRBJ2-7
v_gene: TRBV18
d_gene: TRBD1
len: 13
abundance: .
CDR3nt: TGTGCCAGCTCACCATCCCAGGGGGAGGAGCAGTACTTC
CDR3aa: CASSPSQGEEQYF